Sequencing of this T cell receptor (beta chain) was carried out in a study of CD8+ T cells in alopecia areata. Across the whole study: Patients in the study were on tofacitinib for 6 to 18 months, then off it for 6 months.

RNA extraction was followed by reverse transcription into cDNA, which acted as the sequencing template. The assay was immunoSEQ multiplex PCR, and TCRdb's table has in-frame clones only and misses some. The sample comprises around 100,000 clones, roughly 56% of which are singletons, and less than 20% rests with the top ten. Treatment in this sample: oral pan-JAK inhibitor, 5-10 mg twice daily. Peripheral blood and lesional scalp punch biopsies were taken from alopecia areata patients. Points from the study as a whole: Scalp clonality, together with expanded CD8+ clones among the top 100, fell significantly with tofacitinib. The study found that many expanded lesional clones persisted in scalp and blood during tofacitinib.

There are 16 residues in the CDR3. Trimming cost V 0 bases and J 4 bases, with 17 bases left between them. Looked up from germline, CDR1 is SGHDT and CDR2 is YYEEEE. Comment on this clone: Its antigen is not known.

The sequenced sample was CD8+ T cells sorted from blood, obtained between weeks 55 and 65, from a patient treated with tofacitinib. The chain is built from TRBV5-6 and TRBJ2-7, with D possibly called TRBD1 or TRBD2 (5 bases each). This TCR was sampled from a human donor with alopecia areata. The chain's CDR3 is CASSLAGRPLGYEQYF. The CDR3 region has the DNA TGTGCCAGCAGCTTGGCGGGACGCCCTTTGGGATACGAGCAGTACTTC.